The rows below give T cell receptor beta chains drawn from one sample of a study of blood T cell repertoires in COVID-19. Measured with immunoSEQ multiplex PCR; TCRdb has only the in-frame clones, and not every one. In the table there are around 90,000 clones, around 90% of which are singletons. Sequencing was done on a sample of peripheral blood. The receptors stem from a man in his fifties with COVID-19, enrolled during active disease. CDR3s leave out the opening cysteine and the closing phenylalanine or tryptophan. A clone size is listed for some rows: how often the clone was seen (once, few, many), or a class if it is expanded.

j_gene | v_gene | abundance | CDR3aa
TRBJ2-3 | TRBV28 | NA | ASRGLGLADTQY
TRBJ2-3 | TRBV10-2 | NA | ASSESPTSTDTQY
TRBJ2-7 | TRBV5-1 | once | ASSSPGQAYEQY
TRBJ2-1 | TRBV19 | once | ASSQVVYNEQF
TRBJ1-2 | TRBV29-1 | NA | SVDRGMEGVHGYT
TRBJ1-4 | TRBV29-1 | NA | SVSRGTTNEKLF
TRBJ1-2 | TRBV4-1 | NA | ASSRREGDRGNYGYT
TRBJ1-1 | TRBV19 | NA | ASRMDRGPGTEAF
TRBJ2-7 | TRBV29-1 | NA | SVGGGAFYEQY
TRBJ1-2 | TRBV7-2 | NA | ASSLGTGFKFYGYT
TRBJ2-7 | TRBV6-2/TRBV6-3 | NA | ASSTQGQGTPYEQY
TRBJ1-2 | TRBV19 | NA | ASSITGVEYYGYT
TRBJ1-5 | TRBV21-1 | NA | ASSARDRGGYSNQPQH
TRBJ1-5 | TRBV28 | NA | ASRGMGRGNQPQH
TRBJ1-2 | TRBV15 | NA | ATSESPSRQFGYGYT
TRBJ1-3 | TRBV9 | NA | ASSASGGSGNTIY